This entry concerns a single T cell receptor (beta chain). As yet, its antigen is unknown. PCR involved 60 Vbeta and 13 Jbeta primers. Original methodology: A follow-up analysis tallied tens of millions of unique TCR beta chains, roughly 9.9 million shared. Some clones are missing from TCRdb's copy, which holds only in-frame ones; the method was immunoSEQ multiplex PCR. V and J calls and clone size come straight from that table; D and trimming were deduced from the DNA. The sample data list some 120,000 clones. The data derive from a study of cytomegalovirus exposure and HLA in healthy donors. General observations from the study: TCR beta chain V- and J-gene trimming was linked, in a later analysis, to a missense variant in DCLRE1C. Cytomegalovirus status, reportedly, was diagnosed with high specificity and sensitivity by the classifier.

The clonotype was recovered from a man between 18 and 29 years old in good health and CMV-seronegative. The sample comprised PBMCs.

The CDR3 nucleotides read TGTGCCAGCAGCTTAGACAGGGGGAGCTCCTACGAGCAGTACTTC. This gives the protein CASSLDRGSSYEQYF. The V gene is TRBV11-2, the J gene TRBJ2-7; 7 bases align to TRBD1. V shed 0 bases and J 0 bases; nucleotides not matched to a gene: 2. Germline V gene lookup returns CDR1 SGHAT and CDR2 FQNNGV. This CDR3 is 15 amino acids long.